The 5 T cell receptor beta chains below were found in one sample sequenced in a study of T cells in women clearing cervical HPV infection. Data came from immunoSEQ multiplex PCR; TCRdb stores just in-frame clones and leaves some out. The sample totals around 46,000 clones. The specimen sequenced was blood buffy coat. The receptors originated from a woman between 18 and 70 years old with a cervical HPV16 infection that either progressed to CIN3+ or cleared (not recorded which).

Details on this clone: Read sequence stops 3 residues before the CDR3 end, and the germline J gene provides the missing end. The chain has TRBV10-3 and TRBJ2-3; D possibly corresponds to TRBD2 (5 bases). Germline CDR1 is ENHRY and CDR2 is SYGVKD. The CDR3 has 11 residues. The CDR3 DNA, read in part, is TGTGCCATCAGTGACGGGGAGACG. This encodes CAISDGET. The full CDR3 reads CAISDGETQYF.

On this clone itself: The CDR3 is cut off 3 residues early in the read; its end comes from the germline J gene. This chain joins TRBV18 and TRBJ2-2, with TRBD1 identical over 8 bases. The V gene's germline CDR1 is KGHSH and CDR2 LQKENI. The V gene end was trimmed by 5 bases and the J gene end by 10 bases; junction bases not matched to a gene: 15. The CDR3 sequence is 16 residues long. CDR3 bases read: TGTGCCAGCTCAACAGGGACAGGAGGGGTGTCTGTGGAG. Its protein is CASSTGTGGVSVE. The whole CDR3 region reads CASSTGTGGVSVELFF.

Comment on this clone: The read halts 3 residues ahead of the CDR3 end, with the missing end drawn from the germline J gene. V usage is TRBV18 and J usage is TRBJ1-1; D might be TRBD1 (5 bases). From germline, CDR1 is KGHSH and CDR2 LQKENI. V dropped 6 bases and J dropped 0 bases, with 17 bases sitting between them. The CDR3 extends over 16 amino acids. The chain's CDR3 is CASSPSTASMNTEAFF. CDR3 bases read: TGTGCCAGCTCCCCATCGACAGCTAGTATGAACACTGAA.

Concerning this clone: From the germline J gene comes the end of the CDR3, since the read stops 3 residues before it. The chain has TRBV20-1 and TRBJ2-3, with TRBD2 identical over 8 bases. From germline, CDR1 is DFQATT and CDR2 SNEGSKA (reference sequence). Trimming removed 4 bases from V and 0 bases from J; junction bases left unmatched: 6. The CDR3 extends over 15 amino acids. Incomplete CDR3 DNA: TGCAGTGCTACCAAAACTAGCGGCAGCACAGATACG. The encoded protein is CSATKTSGSTDT. The complete CDR3 protein is CSATKTSGSTDTQYF.

To note about this clone: The read falls 3 residues short of the CDR3 end, and the missing part is taken from the germline J gene. The chain has TRBV10-3 and TRBJ2-1, with 7 nucleotides matching TRBD1. Unmatched junction bases numbered 7, after V lost 11 bases and J lost 6 bases. This CDR3 contains 12 residues. The germline V gene encodes CDR1 ENHRY and CDR2 SYGVKD. CDR3 DNA (partial): TGTGCCTCATCCCGGGACAGCAATGAG. This sequence encodes CASSRDSNE. The full CDR3 protein reads CASSRDSNEQFF.